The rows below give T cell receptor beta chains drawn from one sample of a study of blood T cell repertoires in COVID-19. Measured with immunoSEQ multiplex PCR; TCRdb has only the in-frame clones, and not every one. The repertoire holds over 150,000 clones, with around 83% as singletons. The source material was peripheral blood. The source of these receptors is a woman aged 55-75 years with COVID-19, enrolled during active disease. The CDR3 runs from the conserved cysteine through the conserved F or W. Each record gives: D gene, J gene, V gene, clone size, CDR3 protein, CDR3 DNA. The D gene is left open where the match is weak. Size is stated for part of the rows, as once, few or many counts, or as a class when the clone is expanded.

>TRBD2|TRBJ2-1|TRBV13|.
CASNSRAGGIDEQFF
TGTGCCAGCAATTCCCGTGCGGGAGGAATAGATGAGCAGTTCTTC
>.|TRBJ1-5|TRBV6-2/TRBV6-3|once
CASSPQGHSNQPQHF
TGTGCCAGCAGCCCGCAGGGACATAGCAATCAGCCCCAGCATTTT
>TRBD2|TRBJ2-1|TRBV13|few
CASSQLTSRTYNEQFF
TGTGCCAGCAGCCAGCTGACTAGCAGGACCTACAATGAGCAGTTCTTC
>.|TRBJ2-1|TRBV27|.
CASSLMGPRNEQFF
TGTGCCAGCAGTTTAATGGGGCCGCGCAATGAGCAGTTCTTC
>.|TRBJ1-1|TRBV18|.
CASSPGQNTEAFF
TGTGCCAGCTCACCAGGACAGAACACTGAAGCTTTCTTT
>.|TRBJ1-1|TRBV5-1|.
CASSYYTLMNTEAFF
TGCGCCAGCAGCTACTATACACTTATGAACACTGAAGCTTTCTTT
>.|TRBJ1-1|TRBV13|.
CASSASAVEAFF
TGTGCCAGCAGCGCATCCGCGGTTGAAGCTTTCTTT
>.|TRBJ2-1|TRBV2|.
CASSEETGRGNEQFF
TGTGCCAGCAGTGAAGAAACAGGGAGAGGTAATGAGCAGTTCTTC
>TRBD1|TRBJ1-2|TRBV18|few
CASLTGTGPNYGYTF
TGTGCCAGCCTAACCGGGACAGGGCCTAACTATGGCTACACCTTC
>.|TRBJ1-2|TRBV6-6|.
CASSRMRQGYTF
TGTGCCAGCAGCCGAATGAGACAAGGCTACACCTTC
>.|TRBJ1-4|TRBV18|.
CASSPPAGNEKLFF
TGTGCCAGCTCACCACCTGCAGGGAATGAAAAACTGTTTTTT
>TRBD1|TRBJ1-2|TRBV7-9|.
CASSPPDRGPFGYTF
TGTGCCAGCAGCCCCCCGGACAGGGGTCCCTTTGGCTACACCTTC
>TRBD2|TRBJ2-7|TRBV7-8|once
CASSLRAGGSYEQYF
TGTGCCAGCAGCTTAAGGGCGGGGGGATCCTACGAGCAGTACTTC
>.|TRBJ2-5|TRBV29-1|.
CSVDPQGRRETQYF
TGCAGCGTTGATCCACAGGGGAGGCGAGAGACCCAGTACTTC
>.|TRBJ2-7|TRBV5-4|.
CASSRSGTGSYEQYF
TGTGCCAGCAGCCGTAGCGGGACAGGGTCCTACGAGCAGTACTTC
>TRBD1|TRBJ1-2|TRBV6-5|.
CASRPNHRGAGYTF
TGTGCCAGCAGACCCAACCACAGGGGCGCTGGCTACACCTTC
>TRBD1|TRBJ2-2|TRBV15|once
CATSRDGQGVVFGGKLFF
TGTGCCACCAGCAGAGATGGACAGGGTGTAGTCTTTGGGGGGAAGCTGTTTTTT
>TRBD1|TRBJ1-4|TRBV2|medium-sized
CASSSDRAGNEKLFF
TGTGCCAGCAGTTCCGACAGGGCGGGAAATGAAAAACTGTTTTTT
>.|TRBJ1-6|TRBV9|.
CASSVLGHTDSPLHF
TGTGCCAGCAGCGTATTGGGACATACCGATTCACCCCTCCACTTT
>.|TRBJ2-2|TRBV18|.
CASSPRETQGIGELFF
TGTGCCAGCTCACCACGAGAGACACAAGGAATTGGGGAGCTGTTTTTT
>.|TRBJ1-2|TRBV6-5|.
CASRPGGRDGYTF
TGTGCCAGCAGACCGGGGGGGCGTGATGGCTACACCTTC
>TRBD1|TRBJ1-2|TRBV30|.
CAWSEDPRGINYGYTF
TGTGCCTGGAGTGAGGATCCCAGGGGGATTAACTATGGCTACACCTTC
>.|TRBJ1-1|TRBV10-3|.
CAISDLKNTEAFF
TGTGCCATCAGTGATCTAAAGAACACTGAAGCTTTCTTT
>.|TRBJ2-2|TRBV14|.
CASSQVIAGELFF
TGTGCCAGCAGCCAAGTTATTGCCGGGGAGCTGTTTTTT
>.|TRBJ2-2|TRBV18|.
CASSPRQGFENTGELFF
TGTGCCAGCTCACCACGGCAGGGGTTCGAAAACACCGGGGAGCTGTTTTTT